A single sample is the source of the 25 T cell receptor beta chains below, sequenced in a study of cytomegalovirus exposure and HLA in healthy donors. PCR amplification relied on 60 Vbeta primers (plus 13 Jbeta primers). Method: immunoSEQ multiplex PCR; TCRdb's copy keeps in-frame clones and lacks some. The sample lists over 110,000 clones; roughly 79% were seen once. The specimen sequenced was PBMCs. Every receptor here comes from a man in his late teens or twenties in good health and CMV-seronegative.

The chain is built from TRBV30 and TRBJ1-1; the match to TRBD1 covers 9 bases. The V gene's germline CDR1 is GTSNPN and CDR2 SVGIG (reference sequence). This CDR3 contains 13 residues. V was pared by 3 bases and J by 8 bases, with 7 bases of the junction left unmatched. Here the CDR3 DNA reads TGTGCCTGGAGGGCGGGACAGGGAACCGAAGCTTTCTTT. Its translation is CAWRAGQGTEAFF.

This chain uses TRBV6-1 with TRBJ1-2; D is unresolved. With 2 bases removed from V and 1 base from J, the gap between germline ends came to 14 bases. The CDR3 totals 16 residues. The germline V gene encodes CDR1 MNHNS and CDR2 SASEGT. CDR3 protein: CASSERQAKLNYGYTF. The CDR3 coding sequence is TGTGCCAGCAGTGAACGGCAGGCTAAGCTTAACTATGGCTACACCTTC.

CDR3 bases: TGTGCCACCTCTGAAACTTCCTACAGGGACCCCCAGCATTTT. Translated: CATSETSYRDPQHF. The rearrangement links TRBV6-5 to TRBJ1-5, with D possibly being TRBD1 (6 bases). The CDR3 consists of 14 residues. Between the trimmed V and J ends, which lost 10 bases and 10 bases, there was a span of 23 bases. The germline V gene has CDR1 MNHEY and CDR2 SVGAGI.

This clone was recorded only once. The chain is built from TRBV29-1 and TRBJ1-1; 12 nucleotides line up with TRBD1. After removal of 4 bases from V and 10 bases from J, the junction contained 4 bases not matched to a gene. CDR1 and CDR2 from the germline V gene are SQVTM and ANQGSEA. The CDR3 has 12 residues. DNA for the CDR3: TGCAGCGTTGCGGGACAGGGGGCCGTAGCTTTCTTT. Protein sequence: CSVAGQGAVAFF.

The V gene is TRBV4-3, the J gene TRBJ1-1, with D tentatively TRBD1 (6 bases). There are 15 residues in the CDR3. The germline CDR1 and CDR2 sequences are LGHNA and YSLEER. V was shortened by 4 bases and J by 4 bases, with 16 bases between the two germline ends. CDR3 residues: CASSRKLGGVTEAFF. The CDR3 nucleotides read TGCGCCAGCAGCCGGAAGCTAGGGGGGGTCACTGAAGCTTTCTTT.

This clone was counted a few times. The chain uses TRBV30 and TRBJ1-2, with D possibly being TRBD1 (5 bases). CDR3 length: 13 residues. V was shortened by 2 bases and J by 4 bases, with 11 bases between the two germline ends. Germline CDR1 is GTSNPN and CDR2 is SVGIG (reference sequence). As DNA, the CDR3 is TGTGCCTGGAGTTTAGGGGCAGTCTATGGCTACACCTTC. Protein sequence: CAWSLGAVYGYTF.

This clone was counted between two and nine times. This chain uses TRBV5-4 with TRBJ1-2; TRBD1 matches at 7 bases. The CDR3 is 15 residues long. Trimming cost V 0 bases and J 6 bases; bases outside gene matches: 8. CDR1 and CDR2 from the germline V gene are SGHNT and YYREEE (reference sequence). The CDR3 loop reads CASSLENRGGDGYTF. The CDR3 region has the DNA TGTGCCAGCAGCTTGGAGAACAGGGGTGGAGATGGCTACACCTTC.

This clone was seen only a few times. CDR3 coding DNA: TGTGCCAGCAGCCCTAACACAGTCTCCCAATCGGAACTGTTTTTT. Its translation is CASSPNTVSQSELFF. The chain carries TRBV9 and TRBJ1-4, with no clear D. The CDR3 runs to 15 residues. Germline V gene data show CDR1 as SGDLS and CDR2 as YYNGEE. With 4 bases removed from V and 12 bases from J, the gap between germline ends came to 22 bases.

V is TRBV19 and J is TRBJ1-1; no firm D call. There are 11 residues in the CDR3. The germline V gene encodes CDR1 LNHDA and CDR2 SQIVND (reference sequence). V was pared by 7 bases and J by 1 base, with 4 bases between. The CDR3 bases are TGTGCCAGTACGCGGAACACTGAAGCTTTCTTT. This codes for CASTRNTEAFF.

This chain links TRBV9 with TRBJ2-7; D is unclear. The CDR3 is 15 amino acids. Germline V gene lookup returns CDR1 SGDLS and CDR2 YYNGEE. Trimming stripped 0 bases from V and 4 bases from J, with 14 bases between. CDR3 in amino acids: CASSVASSAHYEQYF. In nucleotides, the CDR3 is TGTGCCAGCAGCGTAGCCAGTTCCGCTCATTACGAGCAGTACTTC.

This chain uses TRBV19 with TRBJ1-3; D not certain. With 4 bases removed from V and 14 bases from J, the gap between germline ends came to 12 bases. The CDR3 is 11 amino acids. Germline V gives CDR1 LNHDA, CDR2 SQIVND (reference sequence). The CDR3 bases are TGTGCCAGTAGTAGAGGCAGCGTGGTATATTTT. Its translation: CASSRGSVVYF.

The gene calls are TRBV27 and TRBJ1-6; no firm D call. CDR3 size: 19 residues. The V and J ends lost 3 bases and 0 bases respectively, with 18 bases between them. Germline loops: CDR1 MNHEY, CDR2 SMNVEV (reference sequence). The CDR3, as DNA: TGTGCCAGCAGTTTTGGCCCTAGAGACGTGAGCTCCTATAATTCACCCCTCCACTTT. Amino acids: CASSFGPRDVSSYNSPLHF.

The chain joins TRBV7-9 to TRBJ2-7; 9 positions match TRBD1. The CDR3 length is 16 residues. V was pared by 4 bases and J by 3 bases, with 10 bases of the junction left unmatched. In germline, CDR1 is SEHNR, CDR2 FQNEAQ (reference sequence). The CDR3 protein is CASSSRLTGGFYEQYF. The CDR3 region has the DNA TGTGCCAGCAGCTCCCGATTGACAGGGGGATTCTACGAGCAGTACTTC.

The gene calls are TRBV7-2 and TRBJ2-5; no firm D call. Trimming removed 3 bases at V and 5 bases at J, with 4 bases between. Germline V gives CDR1 SGHTA, CDR2 FQGNSA. The CDR3 runs 11 residues. CDR3 sequence: CASSLQETQYF. The CDR3 nucleotides are TGTGCCAGCAGCTTGCAGGAGACCCAGTACTTC. The complete variable domain, with remaining parts taken from reference TRBV7-2 and TRBJ2-5, reads GAGVSQSPSNKVTEKGKDVELRCDPISGHTALYWYRQSLGQGLEFLIYFQGNSAPDKSGLPSDRFSAERTGGSVSTLTIQRTQQEDSAVYLCASSLQETQYFGPGTRLLVL.

The chain links TRBV4-3 to TRBJ2-7; 7 nucleotides match TRBD1. From germline, CDR1 is LGHNA and CDR2 YSLEER. Germline trimming cut 3 bases from V and 2 bases from J; bases unmatched to any gene: 4. CDR3 size: 14 residues. The CDR3 spells CASSQYRGAYEQYF. CDR3 sequence (DNA): TGCGCCAGCAGCCAGTACAGGGGAGCCTACGAGCAGTACTTC.

The chain carries TRBV6-6 and TRBJ2-1, with D maybe TRBD1 (6 bases). This CDR3 has 16 residues. The germline V and J ends were trimmed by 6 bases and 2 bases, with 17 bases remaining between them. Germline V lookup: CDR1 MNHNY, CDR2 SVGAGI (reference sequence). Here the CDR3 reads CASSPTGMLAYNEQFF. CDR3 DNA: TGTGCCAGCAGCCCCACAGGGATGTTGGCCTACAATGAGCAGTTCTTC.

The CDR3 loop is CASSNRDITDTQYF. Written as DNA, the CDR3 is TGTGCCAGCAGCAACCGGGACATCACAGATACGCAGTATTTT. The V gene is TRBV9, the J gene TRBJ2-3, with a possible D match to TRBD1 (6 bases). CDR3 size: 14 residues. Germline assignment: CDR1 SGDLS and CDR2 YYNGEE. V lost 4 bases to trimming and J lost 2 bases, with 11 bases between them.

This clone came up once. Other DNA sequences in the same sample also yield this CDR3. The chain combines TRBV5-1 with TRBJ1-1; D may be TRBD1 (5 bases). Trimming took 0 bases from V and 5 from J, leaving 8 bases between them. The CDR3 runs 13 residues. Germline CDR1 is SGHRS and CDR2 is YFSETQ. CDR3 sequence: CASSLAAGTEAFF. The CDR3 DNA reads TGCGCCAGCAGCTTGGCCGCAGGGACTGAAGCTTTCTTT.

The rearrangement uses TRBV7-2 and TRBJ2-2; D is perhaps TRBD2 (5 bases). Looked up from germline, CDR1 is SGHTA and CDR2 is FQGNSA. V lost 8 bases and J 0 bases, leaving 7 bases between the germline ends. This CDR3 comprises 13 residues. The CDR3 loop is CASGRSNTGELFF. CDR3 bases: TGTGCCAGCGGGAGATCGAACACCGGGGAGCTGTTTTTT.

The rearrangement uses TRBV10-3 and TRBJ2-5, with 13 positions matching TRBD2. The V segment lost 4 bases and the J segment 4 bases; nucleotides outside the gene matches: 9. The CDR3 runs 17 residues. CDR1 is ENHRY and CDR2 is SYGVKD in the germline V gene. The CDR3 nucleotides read TGTGCCATCAGTGGCCGGACCGGGACTAGCGGGGCAGAGACCCAGTACTTC. It codes for CAISGRTGTSGAETQYF.

CDR3 protein: CASSYGYRGSTYEQYF. The CDR3 DNA reads as TGTGCCAGCAGTTACGGTTACAGGGGGAGCACCTACGAGCAGTACTTC. The chain uses TRBV6-5 and TRBJ2-7; 8 bases map to TRBD1. CDR3 length: 16 residues. V trimming: 2 bases; J trimming: 2 bases; junction bases outside the gene matches: 8. Germline V lookup: CDR1 MNHEY, CDR2 SVGAGI.

The CDR3, as DNA: TGTGCCAGCAGCTTACCCGGGACTAGCGGGGGACACAGCTACAATGAGCAGTTCTTC. Protein product: CASSLPGTSGGHSYNEQFF. The chain carries TRBV7-2 and TRBJ2-1, with 14 bases identical to TRBD2. Germline assignment: CDR1 SGHTA and CDR2 FQGNSA. This CDR3 is built from 19 residues. V gave up 2 bases and J gave up 3 bases; unmatched junction bases: 9.

The chain is built from TRBV19 and TRBJ1-1, with D maybe TRBD1 (6 bases). The CDR3 spans 15 residues. The V gene's germline CDR1 is LNHDA and CDR2 SQIVND (reference sequence). V shed 0 bases and J shed 0 bases, with 8 bases lying between them. CDR3 protein: CASSIDNRVNTEAFF. CDR3 bases: TGTGCCAGTAGTATAGATAACAGGGTGAACACTGAAGCTTTCTTT. Variable domain in full (rest from reference TRBV19 and TRBJ1-1): DGGITQSPKYLFRKEGQNVTLSCEQNLNHDAMYWYRQDPGQGLRLIYYSQIVNDFQKGDIAEGYSVSREKKESFPLTVTSAQKNPTAFYLCASSIDNRVNTEAFFGQGTRLTVV.

The chain has TRBV5-1 and TRBJ1-3, with no clear D. V lost 4 bases, J lost 0 bases, and 17 bases lay in between. The CDR3 contains 17 residues. Looked up from germline, CDR1 is SGHRS and CDR2 is YFSETQ. For the CDR3, the DNA is TGCGCCAGCAGCCTCCAGACATCTCACTCCTCTGGAAACACCATATATTTT. It encodes CASSLQTSHSSGNTIYF.

This sequence joins TRBV19 and TRBJ1-5; no definite D call. This CDR3 has 13 amino acids. Germline CDR1 and CDR2: LNHDA and SQIVND (reference sequence). The V and J ends lost 6 bases and 1 base respectively, with 7 bases between them. The CDR3 coding sequence is TGTGCCAGTAGCCCCATGAGCAATCAGCCCCAGCATTTT. This sequence encodes CASSPMSNQPQHF.